Listed here are 30 T cell receptor beta chains from one sample, sequenced in a study of OX40 agonist ivuxolimab in advanced cancers. Libraries were made using the immunoSEQ multiplex PCR assay. Held by TCRdb, this immuneACCESS table contains in-frame sequences only and omits some clones. Under half of the omission traces to an unresolved V gene where checked; the cause of the rest is unknown. For this sample the table gives tens of thousands of clones, of which about 94% were detected only once. The ten largest clones add up to 9.6% of the sample. This specimen was CD4+ or CD8+ T cells sorted from blood, taken in a trial of the OX40 agonist ivuxolimab. Receptors originate from an adult with an advanced solid tumor such as melanoma, head and neck, liver or kidney cancer.

The rearrangement links TRBV15 to TRBJ1-3; no reliable D call. CDR1 is LNHNV and CDR2 is YYDKDF in the germline V gene (reference sequence). Trimming removed 3 bases from V and 0 bases from J, with 9 bases in between. This CDR3 has 15 residues. The CDR3 bases are TGTGCCACCAGCAGCCGAGGGAACTCTGGAAACACCATATATTTT. It yields the protein CATSSRGNSGNTIYF.

The V gene is TRBV2, the J gene TRBJ1-1; unclear D gene. Trimming shortened V by 6 bases and J by 5 bases, and 10 bases separated the two germline ends. This CDR3 comprises 12 residues. The germline V gene has CDR1 SNHLY and CDR2 FYNNEI. CDR3 nucleotide sequence: TGTGCCAGCAGACGGGAGTGGACTGAAGCTTTCTTT. Translated, it gives CASRREWTEAFF. The variable domain in full, completed from reference TRBV2 and TRBJ1-1, reads EPEVTQTPSHQVTQMGQEVILRCVPISNHLYFYWYRQILGQKVEFLVSFYNNEISEKSEIFDDQFSVERPDGSNFTLKIRSTKLEDSAMYFCASRREWTEAFFGQGTRLTVV.

The chain recombines TRBV7-9 with TRBJ2-1; D could derive from TRBD1 or TRBD2 (5 bases each). Trimming pared 3 bases from V and 3 bases from J, leaving 6 bases between. This CDR3 is 13 amino acids long. Germline-derived CDR1 and CDR2 are SEHNR and FQNEAQ (reference sequence). The CDR3 is CASSLGDYNEQFF. The CDR3 DNA is TGTGCCAGCAGCTTGGGGGACTACAATGAGCAGTTCTTC.

The CDR3 sequence is CASSVLGAGAYNEQFF. The CDR3 DNA reads TGTGCCAGCAGTGTCCTAGGGGCGGGGGCTTACAATGAGCAGTTCTTC. The chain couples TRBV6-6 to TRBJ2-1; a possible D gene is TRBD2 (7 bases). The V gene's germline CDR1 is MNHNY and CDR2 SVGAGI (reference sequence). The CDR3 contains 16 residues. Trimming shortened V by 5 bases and J by 4 bases, and 18 bases separated the two germline ends.

CDR3 bases: TGTGCCAGCAGCTCGGACATCTACAATGAGCAGTTCTTC. Protein sequence: CASSSDIYNEQFF. The chain links TRBV11-2 to TRBJ2-1; tentative D call: TRBD1 (5 bases). The CDR3 extends over 13 amino acids. Germline lookup yields CDR1 SGHAT and CDR2 FQNNGV. V dropped 4 bases and J dropped 3 bases, with 7 bases sitting between them.

The chain links TRBV6-1 to TRBJ2-7, with a possible D match to TRBD1 (5 bases). Trimming cost V 7 bases and J 7 bases, with 17 bases left between them. Germline lookup yields CDR1 MNHNS and CDR2 SASEGT. The CDR3 extends over 13 amino acids. The CDR3 DNA sequence: TGTGCCAGCACCTGGGCCCAAAGGGGTGAGCAGTACTTC. Its protein is CASTWAQRGEQYF.

The chain has TRBV27 and TRBJ2-3; TRBD2 matches at 7 bases. In germline, CDR1 is MNHEY, CDR2 SMNVEV (reference sequence). V lost 7 bases and J lost 5; bases outside the gene matches: 9. The CDR3 has 14 amino acids. The CDR3 sequence is CASIALRELDTQYF. The CDR3 DNA is TGTGCCAGCATCGCTTTGCGGGAGTTAGATACGCAGTATTTT.

This chain joins TRBV7-6 and TRBJ2-1; D may match TRBD1 or TRBD2 (5 bases each). V gave up 1 base and J gave up 0 bases, with 10 bases separating them. CDR1 is SGHVS, CDR2 FNYEAQ, per germline. The length of the CDR3 is 16 residues. Here the CDR3 reads CASSLVPGPSYNEQFF. The CDR3 bases are TGTGCCAGCAGCTTAGTTCCGGGGCCCTCCTACAATGAGCAGTTCTTC.

The chain uses TRBV29-1 and TRBJ1-1, with D hard to call. Between the trimmed V and J ends, which lost 4 bases and 6 bases, there was a span of 9 bases. The CDR3 runs 11 residues. Germline loops: CDR1 SQVTM, CDR2 ANQGSEA. In DNA form, the CDR3 reads TGCAGCGTTGTTTATTTGGCTGAAGCTTTCTTT. Amino acids: CSVVYLAEAFF.

This chain joins TRBV9 and TRBJ2-3, with a possible D match to TRBD2 (6 bases). This CDR3 comprises 15 residues. Germline assignment: CDR1 SGDLS and CDR2 YYNGEE. V was shortened by 4 bases and J by 3 bases, with 15 bases between the two germline ends. DNA of the CDR3: TGTGCCAGCAGCCGCCCTGTGGGGGGTACAGATACGCAGTATTTT. It translates to CASSRPVGGTDTQYF.

The chain uses TRBV5-4 and TRBJ2-3; D is unclear. The CDR3 covers 12 residues. The germline CDR1 and CDR2 sequences are SGHNT and YYREEE (reference sequence). V was pared by 3 bases and J by 2 bases, with 4 bases between. The CDR3 sequence: CASSYYTDTQYF. The CDR3 coding sequence is TGTGCCAGCAGCTACTACACAGATACGCAGTATTTT.

This chain links TRBV30 with TRBJ2-7; TRBD1 matches at 7 bases. V trimming: 5 bases; J trimming: 4 bases; junction bases outside the gene matches: 11. The CDR3 is 14 amino acids. CDR1 is GTSNPN, CDR2 SVGIG, per germline (reference sequence). As DNA, the CDR3 is TGTGCCTGGGGTTACAGGGGTTTAAAGTACGAGCAGTACTTC. Protein product: CAWGYRGLKYEQYF.

This chain connects TRBV19 to TRBJ2-1, with 12 bases lining up with TRBD2. Germline trimming cut 3 bases from V and 7 bases from J; bases unmatched to any gene: 7. This CDR3 contains 16 residues. The V gene's germline CDR1 is LNHDA and CDR2 SQIVND (reference sequence). CDR3 residues: CASSIGIGTSGNEQFF. The DNA of the CDR3 is TGTGCCAGTAGTATTGGGATTGGGACTAGCGGGAATGAGCAGTTCTTC.

CDR3 coding DNA: TGTGCCAGCAGCTCAGCGGGGACCTCCTATGGCTACACCTTC. It yields the protein CASSSAGTSYGYTF. This chain uses TRBV7-9 with TRBJ1-2; weak D call: TRBD1 (5 bases). This CDR3 region has 14 residues. The V end was cut by 4 bases, the J end by 4 bases, with 13 bases between. CDR1 and CDR2 from the germline V gene are SEHNR and FQNEAQ (reference sequence).

CDR3 sequence reads: CASSPDRTSNQPQHF. The CDR3 DNA reads TGTGCCAGCAGTCCGGACAGGACTAGCAATCAGCCCCAGCATTTT. The genes are TRBV6-5 and TRBJ1-5, with 7 bases lining up with TRBD1. Trimming took 5 bases from V and 0 from J; bases not matched to a gene: 4. This CDR3 is built from 15 residues. CDR1 is MNHEY and CDR2 is SVGAGI in the germline V gene.

This clone was counted between two and nine times. Here the CDR3 reads CASVDFDGYTF. The CDR3 DNA reads TGTGCCAGCGTCGACTTCGATGGCTACACCTTC. This chain uses TRBV2 with TRBJ1-2; D is uncertain. Per the germline V gene, CDR1 is SNHLY and CDR2 is FYNNEI. Trimming cost V 8 bases and J 6 bases, with 10 bases left between them. CDR3 length equals 11 residues.

The chain uses TRBV21-1 and TRBJ1-2; the D call of TRBD1 is as the table states it, not checked on the DNA. TRBV21-1 is shown as a pseudogene. The CDR3 is made up of 16 amino acids. The CDR3 is CASSEIRGRTIYGYTF. The CDR3 coding sequence is TGTGCCAGCAGCGAGATAAGGGGGCGTACAATCTATGGCTACACCTTC.

The J gene is TRBJ2-3, the V gene TRBV6-5, with TRBD2 matching 7 bases. This CDR3 is built from 13 residues. Germline-derived CDR1 and CDR2 are MNHEY and SVGAGI. V was pared by 10 bases and J by 2 bases, with 6 bases of the junction left unmatched. The CDR3 DNA follows: TGTGCCACCAAGGGAGGGTACACAGATACGCAGTATTTT. Protein: CATKGGYTDTQYF.

CDR3 bases: TGTGCCAGCAGCGTAGTGGGCGATCAGCCCCAGCATTTT. This gives the protein CASSVVGDQPQHF. V is TRBV9 and J is TRBJ1-5; D is unresolved. This CDR3 is 13 amino acids long. V was trimmed by 0 bases and J by 5 bases, leaving 6 bases between them. Germline lookup yields CDR1 SGDLS and CDR2 YYNGEE.

The chain links TRBV7-9 to TRBJ2-7, with TRBD2 as a possible D gene (6 bases). The CDR3 is 12 amino acids. Trimming removed 5 bases from V and 6 bases from J, with 11 bases in between. Germline values: CDR1 SEHNR, CDR2 FQNEAQ (reference sequence). The CDR3 region has the DNA TGTGCCAGCAGCGGGACGCGGGGCGAGCAGTACTTC. It yields the protein CASSGTRGEQYF.

This clone was observed a few times. This rearrangement joins TRBV5-1 to TRBJ1-1; D unresolved. This CDR3 contains 14 residues. Germline loops: CDR1 SGHRS, CDR2 YFSETQ. V lost 0 bases to trimming and J lost 5 bases, with 11 bases between them. CDR3 in amino acids: CASSLAQTTTEAFF. The CDR3 DNA reads TGCGCCAGCAGCTTGGCACAGACAACAACTGAAGCTTTCTTT. Full variable domain (outside the CDR3, taken from reference TRBV5-1 and TRBJ1-1): KAGVTQTPRYLIKTRGQQVTLSCSPISGHRSVSWYQQTPGQGLQFLFEYFSETQRNKGNFPGRFSGRQFSNSRSEMNVSTLELGDSALYLCASSLAQTTTEAFFGQGTRLTVV.

The V gene is TRBV4-2, the J gene TRBJ2-5, with 7 bases matching TRBD2. This CDR3 region has 14 residues. Trimming took 6 bases from V and 4 from J; bases not matched to a gene: 8. Germline assignment: CDR1 LGHNA and CDR2 YNFKEQ. The CDR3 DNA is TGTGCCAGCAGTGTTATGTGGGAGGGAGAGACCCAGTACTTC. Amino acids: CASSVMWEGETQYF.

The chain links TRBV19 to TRBJ2-1, with 8 bases lining up with TRBD2. The CDR3 covers 15 residues. Germline values: CDR1 LNHDA, CDR2 SQIVND (reference sequence). V shed 6 bases, J shed 6 bases, and the junction held 10 bases outside the gene matches. The CDR3 protein is CASSSDAGGVNEQFF. The CDR3 region has the DNA TGTGCCAGTAGCTCCGATGCGGGGGGTGTCAATGAGCAGTTCTTC. The full variable domain, in which reference TRBV19 and TRBJ2-1 provide the parts outside the CDR3, is DGGITQSPKYLFRKEGQNVTLSCEQNLNHDAMYWYRQDPGQGLRLIYYSQIVNDFQKGDIAEGYSVSREKKESFPLTVTSAQKNPTAFYLCASSSDAGGVNEQFFGPGTRLTVL.

The chain uses TRBV6-1 and TRBJ1-5; a possible D gene is TRBD1 (6 bases). V was pared by 3 bases and J by 2 bases, with 8 bases between. Germline loops: CDR1 MNHNS, CDR2 SASEGT. The length of the CDR3 is 14 residues. CDR3 loop: CASSDYRGNQPQHF. The CDR3 DNA reads TGTGCCAGCAGTGATTACAGGGGCAATCAGCCCCAGCATTTT.

The V call is TRBV6-5, the J call TRBJ2-7; TRBD1 or TRBD2 may be the D gene (5 bases each). The germline V and J ends were trimmed by 0 bases and 2 bases, with 14 bases remaining between them. Germline CDR1 is MNHEY and CDR2 is SVGAGI. This CDR3 is built from 16 residues. This chain's CDR3 is CASSYSTPGRTYEQYF. Here the CDR3 DNA reads TGTGCCAGCAGTTACTCGACCCCGGGACGCACCTACGAGCAGTACTTC.

Relative to its sample, this clone is medium-sized. In the same sample, other DNA sequences code for this CDR3. The chain employs TRBV27 and TRBJ2-5; no firm D call. There are 13 residues in the CDR3. Trimming stripped 0 bases from V and 2 bases from J, with 4 bases between. The germline gives CDR1 MNHEY, CDR2 SMNVEV (reference sequence). The CDR3 DNA is TGTGCCAGCAGTTTATCAGGGCAAGAGACCCAGTACTTC. Translated: CASSLSGQETQYF.

V and J are TRBV4-1 and TRBJ2-1; TRBD2 matches 7 bases. V was pared by 2 bases and J by 10 bases, with 11 bases of the junction left unmatched. The CDR3 spans 15 residues. Germline V gives CDR1 MGHRA, CDR2 YSYEKL. The CDR3 bases are TGCGCCAGCAGCCAATCAATACCTCTAGCGGAGGAGCAGTTCTTC. Its translation is CASSQSIPLAEEQFF.

The rearrangement uses TRBV6-1 and TRBJ2-7; 8 nucleotides align to TRBD2. The CDR3 loop spans 13 amino acids. From germline, CDR1 is MNHNS and CDR2 SASEGT. V lost 3 bases and J lost 5; bases outside the gene matches: 3. The CDR3 nucleotides read TGTGCCAGCAGTGAGGGACTAGACCACGAGCAGTACTTC. Its protein is CASSEGLDHEQYF.

CDR3 nucleotides: TGTGCCAGCAGCCAAACTACAGGGGGCTCTCAGTACTTC. Protein sequence: CASSQTTGGSQYF. V gene TRBV14 combines with J gene TRBJ2-5, with TRBD1 identical over 9 bases. V shed 2 bases and J 11 bases; nucleotides not matched to a gene: 6. Germline assignment: CDR1 SGHDN and CDR2 FVKESK. The CDR3 runs 13 residues.

The chain recombines TRBV2 with TRBJ2-2; D might be TRBD2 (6 bases). CDR1 is SNHLY and CDR2 is FYNNEI in the germline V gene. Trimming shortened V by 9 bases and J by 1 base, and 12 bases separated the two germline ends. This CDR3 has 14 residues. The CDR3 reads CARTSAGNTGELFF. The CDR3 region has the DNA TGTGCCAGGACGTCAGCGGGGAACACCGGGGAGCTGTTTTTT. Drawing the rest from reference TRBV2 and TRBJ2-2, the complete variable domain is EPEVTQTPSHQVTQMGQEVILRCVPISNHLYFYWYRQILGQKVEFLVSFYNNEISEKSEIFDDQFSVERPDGSNFTLKIRSTKLEDSAMYFCARTSAGNTGELFFGEGSRLTVL.